This T cell receptor beta chain stems from a study of blood T cell repertoires in COVID-19. About the research overall: Acute-phase and convalescent COVID-19 samples originated in the United States, Italy and Spain.

The Seattle patients joined while their infection was active and were tracked longitudinally afterward. Authors' analysis steps: Estimation of nucleated cell counts was performed using reference gene primer amplification. The table came from immunoSEQ multiplex PCR; TCRdb's copy has only in-frame clones and leaves some out. For V, J and clone size, that table is used; D and trimming come from the DNA. The sample lists 250,000 to 300,000 clones, more than 70% occurring once. Germline V lookup: CDR1 GTSNPN, CDR2 SVGIG (reference sequence). The CDR3 runs 15 residues. J gave up 4 bases and V 4 bases, and 10 bases lay outside the gene matches.

The chain uses TRBV30 and TRBJ2-3; TRBD2 matches at 8 bases. This TCR came from a woman aged 30 to 39 with COVID-19, enrolled during active disease. Sequencing input: peripheral blood. This chain's CDR3 is CAWTPGTSVADTQYF. The DNA for the CDR3 is TGTGCCTGGACTCCCGGGACTAGTGTCGCAGATACGCAGTATTTT.